This record concerns one TCR beta chain sequence. The data stem from a study of sequential checkpoint blockade in melanoma. Study context: First-line arms were nivolumab then ipilimumab, or the reverse, randomized 1:1. Each arm's sequence ended with maintenance nivolumab.

The CDR3 contains 16 residues. Treatment noted: randomized to nivolumab then ipilimumab (arm A) or the reverse (arm B). No patient had prior DNA-damaging chemotherapy. Live CD3+CD8+ CD19− CD56− cells were sorted from PBMCs. The method was immunoSEQ multiplex PCR; TCRdb's version includes in-frame clones alone and lacks a portion of them. The top ten clones hold over 20% of a sample with more than 30,000 clones, less than 90% of them seen once. The sample consisted of CD8+ T cells sorted from blood (inferred from file names), taken from a patient given nivolumab and ipilimumab in sequence. This receptor was obtained from a human donor with melanoma. The chain links TRBV21-1 to TRBJ2-1; the table's D gene call, TRBD2, was not cross checked with the DNA. TRBV21-1 corresponds to a pseudogene. Here the CDR3 reads CASSKGGGFHYNEQFF. The CDR3 DNA is TGTGCCAGCAGCAAAGGGGGGGGTTTTCACTACAATGAGCAGTTCTTC.